Listed below are T cell receptor beta chains from one sample, sequenced in a study of T-cell memory formation after mild COVID-19. TCRdb re-called the 5' RACE reads with MiXCR, one entry per CDR3 protein. The table records hundreds of thousands of distinct CDR3 sequences, approximately 15% of them present only once. Sequencing used PBMCs or a T cell subset sorted from them (not recorded which). All receptors come from a young man who had mild COVID-19 (a few samples of this study predate the infection). Cell type and time point are not known. Both conserved end residues are part of each CDR3. A D gene is named only where the DNA matches it firmly. Where a row states a size, it is once, few, many or the class of an expanded clone; other rows omit it.

v_gene	j_gene	d_gene	abundance	CDR3aa	CDR3nt
TRBV28	TRBJ2-1	TRBD2	-	CASGLGGEDEQFF	TGTGCCAGCGGTTTGGGGGGGGAGGATGAGCAGTTCTTC
TRBV28	TRBJ1-2	-	-	CASREQGTYGYTF	TGTGCCAGCAGGGAACAGGGAACCTATGGCTACACCTTC
TRBV20-1	TRBJ1-1	-	-	CLLLGRDTEAFF	TGCCTTCTCTTGGGGAGGGACACTGAAGCTTTCTTT
TRBV3-1	TRBJ1-1	-	few	CASSPQLGGTEAFF	TGTGCCAGCAGCCCACAATTGGGAGGGACTGAAGCTTTCTTT
TRBV6-5	TRBJ1-5	-	-	CASSPFSGGNQPQHF	TGTGCCAGCAGTCCGTTCTCAGGGGGCAATCAGCCCCAGCATTTT
TRBV19	TRBJ1-2	-	few	CASSIWGNYGYTF	TGTGCCAGTAGTATTTGGGGGAACTATGGCTACACCTTC
TRBV7-3	TRBJ2-2	-	-	CASSSLDQGITPGSCFF	-
TRBV20-1	TRBJ2-7	-	-	CSAPSRSATEQYF	TGCAGTGCGCCTTCGAGGTCAGCGACCGAGCAGTACTTC
TRBV7-9	TRBJ1-5	-	many	CASSCPHGDLQPQHF	TGTGCCAGCAGCTGCCCCCACGGCGATTTGCAGCCCCAGCATTTT
TRBV5-1	TRBJ1-1	-	-	CASSLRTAYTEAFF	TGCGCCAGCAGCTTAAGGACGGCCTACACTGAAGCTTTCTTT
TRBV15	TRBJ1-1	-	few	CATSRGVFEAFF	TGTGCCACCAGCAGAGGGGTGTTTGAAGCTTTCTTT
TRBV6-1	TRBJ1-5	-	few	CASSETFGQPQHF	TGTGCCAGCAGTGAAACATTCGGTCAGCCCCAGCATTTT
TRBV5-5	TRBJ2-5	-	many	CASSSRSGGGETQYF	TGTGCCAGCAGCTCACGCTCGGGGGGCGGAGAGACCCAGTACTTC